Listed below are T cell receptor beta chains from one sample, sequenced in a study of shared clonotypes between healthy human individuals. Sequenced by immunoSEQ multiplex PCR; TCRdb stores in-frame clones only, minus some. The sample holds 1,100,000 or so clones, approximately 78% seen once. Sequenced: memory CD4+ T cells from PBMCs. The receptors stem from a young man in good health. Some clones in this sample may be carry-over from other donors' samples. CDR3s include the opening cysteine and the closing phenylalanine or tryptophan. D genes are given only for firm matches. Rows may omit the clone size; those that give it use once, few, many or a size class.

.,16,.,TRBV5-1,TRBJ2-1,CASSRQGTQTHNEQFF
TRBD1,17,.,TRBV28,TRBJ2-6,CASSLSAGGTGANVLTF
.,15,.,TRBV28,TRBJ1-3,CASAGGAPSGNTIYF
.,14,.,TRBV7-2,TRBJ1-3,CASTWGSSGNTIYF
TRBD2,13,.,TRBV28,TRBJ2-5,CASRPAGIETQYF
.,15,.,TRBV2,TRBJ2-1,CASSEGAGFYNEQFF
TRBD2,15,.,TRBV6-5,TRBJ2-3,CASSTPQGGPDTQYF
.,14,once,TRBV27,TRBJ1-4,CASSLEGRTEKLFF
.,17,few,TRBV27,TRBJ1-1,CASSFVWRGQPNTEAFF
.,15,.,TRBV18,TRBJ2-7,CASTLLQGRTYEQYF
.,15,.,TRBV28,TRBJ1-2,CASSLAGQMTYGYTF
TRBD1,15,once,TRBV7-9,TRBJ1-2,CASSGDRGLNYGYTF
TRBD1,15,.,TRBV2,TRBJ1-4,CASSQQTGFNEKLFF
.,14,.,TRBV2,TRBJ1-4,CASTRLTPLEELFF
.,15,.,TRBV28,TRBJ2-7,CASSSRWGFSYEQYF
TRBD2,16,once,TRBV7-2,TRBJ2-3,CASSQTGGPPTDTQYF
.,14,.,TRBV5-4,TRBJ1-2,CASSLRTANYGYTF
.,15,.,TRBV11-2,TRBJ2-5,CASSSFSAYQETQYF
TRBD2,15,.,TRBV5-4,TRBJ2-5,CASSPKTSGQETQYF
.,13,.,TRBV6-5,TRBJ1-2,CASSYGDTGGYTF
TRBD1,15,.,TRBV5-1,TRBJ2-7,CASSPGTGLPYEQYF
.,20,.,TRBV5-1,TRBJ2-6,CASSPYPFGTAGSGANVLTF
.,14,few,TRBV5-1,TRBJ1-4,CASSQRPGNEKLFF
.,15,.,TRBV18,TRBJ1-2,CASSPPNYSNYGYTF
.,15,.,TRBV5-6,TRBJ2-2,CASSLVTANTGELFF
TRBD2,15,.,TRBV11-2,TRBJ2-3,CASRSSGRGTDTQYF
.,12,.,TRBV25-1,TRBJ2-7,CASSDNLYEQYF
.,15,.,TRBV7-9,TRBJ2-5,CASSLFSAYQETQYF
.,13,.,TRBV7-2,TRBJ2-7,CASSLRGVYEQYF